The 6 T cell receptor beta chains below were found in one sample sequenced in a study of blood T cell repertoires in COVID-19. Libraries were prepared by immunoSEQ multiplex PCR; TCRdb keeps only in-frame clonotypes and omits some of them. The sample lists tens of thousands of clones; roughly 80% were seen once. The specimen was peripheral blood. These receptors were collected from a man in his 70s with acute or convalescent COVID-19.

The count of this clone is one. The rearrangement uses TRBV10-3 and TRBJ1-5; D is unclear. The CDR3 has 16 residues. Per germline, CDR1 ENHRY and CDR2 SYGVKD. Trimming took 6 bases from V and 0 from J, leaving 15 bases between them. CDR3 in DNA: TGTGCCATCAGCCCCGGGGTGGTAGGTAGCAATCAGCCCCAGCATTTT. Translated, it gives CAISPGVVGSNQPQHF.

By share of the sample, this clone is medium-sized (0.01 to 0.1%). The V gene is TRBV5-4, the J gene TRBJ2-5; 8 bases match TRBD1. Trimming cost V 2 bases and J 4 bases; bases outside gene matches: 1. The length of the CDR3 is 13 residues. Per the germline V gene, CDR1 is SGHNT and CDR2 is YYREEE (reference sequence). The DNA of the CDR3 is TGTGCCAGCAGCTTTGACAGGGGAGAGACCCAGTACTTC. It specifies CASSFDRGETQYF.

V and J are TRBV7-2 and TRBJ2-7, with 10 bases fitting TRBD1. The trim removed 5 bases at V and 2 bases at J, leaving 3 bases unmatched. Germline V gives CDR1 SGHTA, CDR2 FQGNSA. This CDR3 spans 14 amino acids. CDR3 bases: TGTGCCAGCAGCCGCGGACAGGGGGCCTACGAGCAGTACTTC. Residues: CASSRGQGAYEQYF.

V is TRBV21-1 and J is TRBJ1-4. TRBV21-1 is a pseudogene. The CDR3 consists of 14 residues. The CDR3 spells CASSKGGTNEKLFF. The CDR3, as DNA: TGTGCCAGCAGCAAGGGGGGGACTAATGAAAAACTGTTTTTT.

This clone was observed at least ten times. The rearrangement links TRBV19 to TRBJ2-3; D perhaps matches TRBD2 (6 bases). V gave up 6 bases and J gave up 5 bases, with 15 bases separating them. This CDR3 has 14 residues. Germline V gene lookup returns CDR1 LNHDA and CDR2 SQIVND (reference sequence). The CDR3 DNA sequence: TGTGCCAGTAGGTCGCGGCTAGCGAAAGATACGCAGTATTTT. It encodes CASRSRLAKDTQYF.

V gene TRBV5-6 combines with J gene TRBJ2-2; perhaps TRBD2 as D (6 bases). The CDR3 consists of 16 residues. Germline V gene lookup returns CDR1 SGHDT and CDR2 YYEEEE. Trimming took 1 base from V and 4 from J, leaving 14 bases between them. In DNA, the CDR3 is TGTGCCAGCAGCTTGCCGGGGAGGTTGTTCACCGGGGAGCTGTTTTTT. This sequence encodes CASSLPGRLFTGELFF.